The T cell receptor beta chain under discussion was sequenced for a study of T cell responses to AZD1222 COVID-19 vaccine. Study outcomes and limitations: It was only a handful of AZD1222 recipients who were seropositive at baseline.

Data came from immunoSEQ multiplex PCR; TCRdb stores just in-frame clones and leaves some out. This table has some 79,000 clones, 70% to 90% appearing once. A remark on this clone: No antigen is known for it.

Trimming shortened V by 2 bases and J by 2 bases, and 10 bases separated the two germline ends. In germline, CDR1 is SGHRS, CDR2 YFSETQ. This CDR3 region has 15 residues. The rearrangement uses TRBV5-1 and TRBJ2-2; perhaps D is TRBD1 or TRBD2 (5 bases each). The sample was peripheral blood, taken 28 days after the second AZD1222 dose. The TCR was taken from an adult who received the AZD1222 COVID-19 vaccine. CDR3 in amino acids: CASSLRGVNTGELFF. CDR3 nucleotides: TGCGCCAGCAGCTTAAGAGGGGTTAACACCGGGGAGCTGTTTTTT.